The 17 T cell receptor beta chains below were found in one sample sequenced in a study of pediatric ulcerative colitis. Only in-frame clones appear in the TCRdb table, and some are missing; sequencing was by immunoSEQ multiplex PCR. Among 44,000 or so clones listed, about 79% were seen once. The rectum was sampled with one to two pinch biopsies at colonoscopy. Material for sequencing was gut tissue. Every receptor here comes from a girl aged 5 to 17 with moderate ulcerative colitis.

The chain employs TRBV7-2 and TRBJ2-1; 8 bases are a match to TRBD2. With 4 bases clipped from V and 9 bases from J, the junction kept 14 bases outside the gene matches. The CDR3 covers 16 residues. Per germline, CDR1 SGHTA and CDR2 FQGNSA. The DNA of the CDR3 is TGTGCCAGCAGCTCCCTCCCGGCGGGGGGTTATGGTGAGCAGTTCTTC. Translating gives CASSSLPAGGYGEQFF.

The chain combines TRBV5-5 with TRBJ2-5; D remains ambiguous. Germline V lookup: CDR1 SGHKS, CDR2 YYEKEE (reference sequence). Trimming left V 5 bases short and J 2 bases short, with 22 bases between. This CDR3 is built from 17 residues. CDR3: CASSGGAKVIAQETQYF. The DNA of the CDR3 is TGTGCCAGCAGTGGCGGCGCGAAGGTTATCGCGCAAGAGACCCAGTACTTC.

This chain connects TRBV9 to TRBJ2-7; 7 nucleotides match TRBD1. V shed 5 bases, J shed 1 base, and the junction held 6 bases outside the gene matches. CDR3 size: 14 residues. In germline, CDR1 is SGDLS, CDR2 YYNGEE. CDR3 residues: CASSRRDRSYEQYF. In DNA, the CDR3 is TGTGCCAGCAGTCGCCGGGACAGATCCTACGAGCAGTACTTC.

The chain combines TRBV6-5 with TRBJ2-5; 11 bases agree with TRBD1. CDR3 length: 15 residues. Germline V CDR1 and CDR2: MNHEY, SVGAGI. Germline trimming cut 5 bases from V and 3 bases from J; bases unmatched to any gene: 5. The CDR3 region has the DNA TGTGCCAGCAGTCCCTGGGACAGGGGGAAAGAGACCCAGTACTTC. The encoded protein is CASSPWDRGKETQYF.

The chain uses TRBV6-4 and TRBJ2-3; 10 bases match TRBD2. This CDR3 region has 14 residues. With 6 bases clipped from V and 3 bases from J, the junction kept 3 bases outside the gene matches. From germline, CDR1 is MRHNA and CDR2 SNTAGT. The CDR3 sequence is CASRRLAGTDTQYF. CDR3 in DNA: TGTGCCAGCAGACGACTAGCGGGTACAGATACGCAGTATTTT.

A word on this clone: One end of the junction fails to match germline, which may point to a read error. J is TRBJ2-3 and V is TRBV6-4, with D maybe TRBD2 (5 bases). The germline V gene has CDR1 MRHNA and CDR2 SNTAGT. The CDR3 covers 14 residues. Written as DNA, the CDR3 is TGTACCAGCAGTGACTCGGCTAGCTCAGATACGCAGTATTTT. It encodes CTSSDSASSDTQYF.

The chain recombines TRBV4-1 with TRBJ2-2; D unclear. The CDR3 has 15 residues. Germline V lookup: CDR1 MGHRA, CDR2 YSYEKL. V was shortened by 1 base and J by 4 bases, with 10 bases between the two germline ends. For the CDR3, the DNA is TGCGCCAGCAGCCAAGCGGGCCCGGGCACCGGGGAGCTGTTTTTT. Protein sequence: CASSQAGPGTGELFF.

The gene calls are TRBV11-1 and TRBJ2-5; D gene uncertain. The V gene lost 5 bases and the J gene lost 3 bases, with 10 bases spanning the gap. This CDR3 contains 13 residues. CDR1 and CDR2 from the germline V gene are SGHAT and FQDESV (reference sequence). The CDR3 loop reads CASSRPSEETQYF. The CDR3 coding sequence is TGTGCCAGCAGCCGACCATCTGAAGAGACCCAGTACTTC.

The chain has TRBV30 and TRBJ2-1; 10 positions match TRBD2. The germline V gene encodes CDR1 GTSNPN and CDR2 SVGIG (reference sequence). The CDR3 sequence is 14 residues long. J gave up 4 bases and V 2 bases, and 2 bases lay outside the gene matches. CDR3 sequence: CAWSSGRDYNEQFF. CDR3 sequence (DNA): TGTGCCTGGAGTAGCGGGAGGGATTACAATGAGCAGTTCTTC. The full variable domain, in which reference TRBV30 and TRBJ2-1 provide the parts outside the CDR3, is SQTIHQWPATLVQPVGSPLSLECTVEGTSNPNLYWYRQAAGRGLQLLFYSVGIGQISSEVPQNLSASRPQDRQFILSSKKLLLSDSGFYLCAWSSGRDYNEQFFGPGTRLTVL.

This chain joins TRBV7-8 and TRBJ2-3; 9 bases line up with TRBD1. V was pared by 5 bases and J by 3 bases, with 6 bases of the junction left unmatched. The length of the CDR3 is 15 residues. The germline V gene encodes CDR1 SGHVS and CDR2 FQNEAQ. The chain's CDR3 is CASSTDRGATDTQYF. CDR3 bases: TGTGCCAGCAGCACGGACAGGGGCGCGACAGATACGCAGTATTTT.

The gene calls are TRBV6-6 and TRBJ1-1; 8 nucleotides agree with TRBD1. Germline CDR1 and CDR2: MNHNY and SVGAGI (reference sequence). V shed 6 bases, J shed 3 bases, and the junction held 6 bases outside the gene matches. This CDR3 spans 14 amino acids. In DNA, the CDR3 is TGTGCCAGCAGCGCCAGGGGGCTAGACACTGAAGCTTTCTTT. It specifies CASSARGLDTEAFF.

V usage is TRBV5-1 and J usage is TRBJ2-7; D is possibly TRBD1 (5 bases). Trimming took 3 bases from V and 6 from J, leaving 16 bases between them. The germline V gene has CDR1 SGHRS and CDR2 YFSETQ. The length of the CDR3 is 14 residues. The CDR3 DNA reads TGCGCCAGCAGCTCCCCCCAGGGCGACCGCGAGCAGTACTTC. Translated, it gives CASSSPQGDREQYF.

This sequence joins TRBV5-1 and TRBJ2-6; D may be TRBD1 (6 bases). The CDR3 is made up of 17 amino acids. Per the germline V gene, CDR1 is SGHRS and CDR2 is YFSETQ. V was cut by 1 base and J by 0 bases, with 11 bases left in between. CDR3 nucleotides: TGCGCCAGCAGCTTGCAGGGGCATTACTCTGGGGCCAACGTCCTGACTTTC. Its translation: CASSLQGHYSGANVLTF.

The chain employs TRBV9 and TRBJ2-6; D not resolved. The length of the CDR3 is 14 residues. Germline V CDR1 and CDR2: SGDLS, YYNGEE. Trimming removed 3 bases at V and 2 bases at J, with 6 bases between. CDR3 nucleotide sequence: TGTGCCAGCAGCGGAAAGCCTGGGGCCAACGTCCTGACTTTC. It encodes CASSGKPGANVLTF.

This clone was detected a few times. The chain joins TRBV7-9 to TRBJ2-7, with D maybe TRBD1 (6 bases). This CDR3 contains 14 residues. Trimming took 4 bases from V and 1 from J, leaving 11 bases between them. The V gene's germline CDR1 is SEHNR and CDR2 FQNEAQ (reference sequence). The DNA of the CDR3 is TGTGCCAGCAGCTCACCGGGACATTCCTACGAGCAGTACTTC. Residues: CASSSPGHSYEQYF. The full variable domain, its missing parts supplied by reference TRBV7-9 and TRBJ2-7, is DTGVSQNPRHKITKRGQNVTFRCDPISEHNRLYWYRQTLGQGPEFLTYFQNEAQLEKSRLLSDRFSAERPKGSFSTLEIQRTEQGDSAMYLCASSSPGHSYEQYFGPGTRLTVT.

V and J are TRBV7-8 and TRBJ1-1, with D hard to call. In germline, CDR1 is SGHVS, CDR2 FQNEAQ. CDR3 length: 16 amino acids. Trimming cost V 5 bases and J 2 bases, with 18 bases left between them. In DNA, the CDR3 is TGTGCCAGCAGCCCCCGGACCCGGGCACTTAACACTGAAGCTTTCTTT. This translates into CASSPRTRALNTEAFF. The variable domain in full, with the rest retrieved from reference TRBV7-8 and TRBJ1-1, is GAGVSQSPRYKVAKRGQDVALRCDPISGHVSLFWYQQALGQGPEFLTYFQNEAQLDKSGLPSDRFFAERPEGSVSTLKIQRTQQEDSAVYLCASSPRTRALNTEAFFGQGTRLTVV.

This chain connects TRBV30 to TRBJ2-3, with 12 bases lining up with TRBD2. J was trimmed by 3 bases and V by 0 bases; bases with no gene match: 1. Germline V gene sequence: CDR1 GTSNPN, CDR2 SVGIG (reference sequence). The CDR3 runs 15 residues. The CDR3 DNA sequence: TGTGCCTGGAGTGTACTAGCGGGAGGTACAGATACGCAGTATTTT. As protein: CAWSVLAGGTDTQYF.